One and the same sample provided the 12 T cell receptor beta chains below, sequenced in a study of T cell repertoires in cytomegalovirus infection. These receptors have no identified antigens. In TCRdb, the reads were re-called with MiXCR into one record per CDR3 protein. The sample carries roughly 570,000 distinct CDR3 sequences, just under 40% recorded once. This specimen was cultured PBMCs, taken from culture after CMV antigen stimulation. The receptors were gathered from a human donor in good health (CMV status not recorded). Some clones in this sample may be carry-over from other donors' samples.

The sample holds a few counts of this clonotype. The J gene is TRBJ2-1, the V gene TRBV6-5, with a tentative D call TRBD2 (7 bases). V was shortened by 0 bases and J by 6 bases, with 15 bases between the two germline ends. The CDR3 consists of 16 residues. In germline, CDR1 is MNHEY, CDR2 SVGAGI. The CDR3 region has the DNA TGTGCCAGCAGTTACTCCGGGGGGCAGCCCCTCAATGAGCAGTTCTTC. Encoded protein: CASSYSGGQPLNEQFF.

The chain links TRBV6-6 to TRBJ2-5; the D gene could be TRBD1 or TRBD2 (5 bases each). Germline CDR1 MNHNY, CDR2 SVGAGI (reference sequence). V lost 8 bases and J lost 5, with 15 bases in between. The CDR3 length is 13 residues. CDR3 residues: CASVRDPAETQYF. DNA for the CDR3: TGTGCCAGCGTAAGGGACCCGGCGGAGACCCAGTACTTC.

The rearrangement joins TRBV4-3 to TRBJ2-5; possibly TRBD2 for D (6 bases). Per the germline V gene, CDR1 is LGHNA and CDR2 is YSLEER. The CDR3 runs to 16 residues. The V end was cut by 4 bases, the J end by 5 bases, with 20 bases between. CDR3 sequence reads: CASSLGGGLARETQYF. The CDR3 DNA is TGCGCCAGCAGCCTCGGTGGTGGGCTAGCGCGTGAGACCCAGTACTTC.

The DNA of the CDR3 is TGTGCCAGCAGCGCGACACCTCCTTACGAGCAGTACTTC. Its protein is CASSATPPYEQYF. The chain couples TRBV7-9 to TRBJ2-7; D remains unclear. Trimming pared 5 bases from V and 4 bases from J, leaving 12 bases between. The CDR3 consists of 13 residues. Germline-derived CDR1 and CDR2 are SEHNR and FQNEAQ (reference sequence). The full variable domain, its missing parts supplied by reference TRBV7-9 and TRBJ2-7, is DTGVSQNPRHKITKRGQNVTFRCDPISEHNRLYWYRQTLGQGPEFLTYFQNEAQLEKSRLLSDRFSAERPKGSFSTLEIQRTEQGDSAMYLCASSATPPYEQYFGPGTRLTVT.

The V gene is TRBV10-3, the J gene TRBJ2-5, with TRBD1 matching 9 bases. This CDR3 comprises 13 residues. From germline, CDR1 is ENHRY and CDR2 SYGVKD. With V trimmed by 10 bases and J by 4 bases, 7 bases remained unmatched. In DNA, the CDR3 is TGTGCCACCCGGGACAGGGTGGGAGAGACCCAGTACTTC. Translating gives CATRDRVGETQYF.

The J gene is TRBJ1-4, the V gene TRBV6-8; D might be TRBD1 (5 bases). V was pared by 0 bases and J by 0 bases, with 8 bases between. Germline assignment: CDR1 MNHGY and CDR2 SAAAGT. This CDR3 contains 16 residues. The CDR3 spells CASSYSGVSTNEKLFF. The CDR3 coding sequence is TGTGCCAGCAGTTACTCGGGGGTTTCAACTAATGAAAAACTGTTTTTT.

This clonotype was seen more than once but under ten times. The chain is built from TRBV7-6 and TRBJ2-3, with TRBD2 identical over 9 bases. V lost 5 bases, J lost 2 bases, and 8 bases stayed unmatched. Looked up from germline, CDR1 is SGHVS and CDR2 is FNYEAQ. CDR3 length: 16 amino acids. Written as DNA, the CDR3 is TGTGCCAGCAGCCGCGGGAGGGGATCGGACACAGATACGCAGTATTTT. Amino acids: CASSRGRGSDTDTQYF.

As DNA, the CDR3 is TGTGCCAGCAGCACTGGGCCGGGCCGGAAGCAGTTCTTC. Its translation: CASSTGPGRKQFF. The rearrangement links TRBV11-2 to TRBJ2-1, with no clear D. Germline CDR1 and CDR2: SGHAT and FQNNGV. V gave up 5 bases and J gave up 11 bases, with 16 bases separating them. The CDR3 runs to 13 residues.

In this sample, this clonotype turned up a few times. V is TRBV11-1 and J is TRBJ2-1, with D uncertain. The CDR3 is 13 residues long. V lost 6 bases and J lost 5, with 11 bases in between. Germline CDR1 reads SGHAT; CDR2 reads FQDESV (reference sequence). Here the CDR3 DNA reads TGTGCCAGCAGTGTCGGCCGGGACAATGAGCAGTTCTTC. Translating gives CASSVGRDNEQFF.

The CDR3 loop reads CASSTERGVYNEQFF. The DNA for the CDR3 is TGTGCCAGTAGTACCGAGCGGGGGGTTTACAATGAGCAGTTCTTC. The chain employs TRBV19 and TRBJ2-1; 9 bases align to TRBD2. Germline CDR1 is LNHDA and CDR2 is SQIVND (reference sequence). The CDR3 runs 15 residues. V gave up 4 bases and J gave up 4 bases; unmatched junction bases: 5.

This clonotype was seen a handful of times. The chain has TRBV20-1 and TRBJ2-5; 7 bases agree with TRBD2. The CDR3 consists of 15 residues. Unmatched junction bases numbered 11, after V lost 2 bases and J lost 5 bases. Germline loops: CDR1 DFQATT, CDR2 SNEGSKA (reference sequence). This CDR3 reads CSARPELAFVETQYF. CDR3 bases: TGCAGTGCTAGACCCGAACTAGCGTTCGTGGAGACCCAGTACTTC.

A remark on this clonotype: Compared with germline, one end of the junction differs, possibly owing to a read error. This rearrangement joins TRBV9 to TRBJ2-5; the match to TRBD1 covers 10 bases. This CDR3 comprises 17 residues. From germline, CDR1 is SGDLS and CDR2 YYNGEE. For the CDR3, the DNA is TGTGCCAGCAGCGTAGCCGGGACAGGGGCCAACCAAGAGACTCAGTACTTC. It is translated as CASSVAGTGANQETQYF.